Sequencing of this T cell receptor beta chain was carried out in a study of shared clonotypes between healthy human individuals (dated by TCRdb to 2019 to 2021). About the investigation overall: Three men and a couple of women, aged 18 to 49 years, made up the cohort. For each donor, CD4 naive and CD4 memory were each run on three plates, CD8 naive on two plates, and CD8 memory on one plate. To estimate repertoire size and how much clonotypes are shared between individuals, the study performed deep sequencing of blood TCR repertoires from about 5 healthy adults. Libraries were prepared and TCR repertoires were sequenced by different laboratories using diverse techniques, in order to increase sequencing depth and limit assay-specific biases. Each donor's leukapheresis produced roughly between roughly 0.85 and 9 billion PBMCs. The paper as a whole reports these results and caveats: Because the study included only a small number of donors, the genetic and exposure-history diversity represented was limited. Even with the large sequencing depth, rarefaction of the sorted-subset datasets indicated that sequencing was incomplete. Compared with non-shared clonotypes, clonotypes shared by all four sorted-subset donors had higher generation probabilities. Pairwise subsampling indicated that sequencing depth was expected to affect the degree of clonotype sharing among donors. Sampling was restricted to blood, and TCR repertoires in tissues likely differ from the TCR repertoires found in blood. Estimated clonotype richness was generally larger for naive than for memory subsets. When four donors were compared, the shared fraction of clonotypes was around 5.1% for naive CD4, less than 4% for naive CD8, 2.3% for memory CD4, and 0.4% for memory CD8.

The V end loses 3 bases and the J end loses 1 base, and a stretch of 15 bases separates them. As encoded in the germline V gene, CDR1 is SGHTA while CDR2 is FQGNSA. The CDR3 contains 16 residues, cysteine and phenylalanine counted. Of the read, only the CDR3 DNA is kept; its 48 bases are in frame from base 1. Using the deep immunoSEQ assay, multiplex PCR amplified TCR CDR3 regions from genomic DNA. Extracted genomic DNA from each cell subset was spread evenly across all wells of several immunoSEQ 96-well plates, with each plate serving as a replicate. Each replicate PCR for sorted subsets received around 210 ng genomic DNA, equal to around 32,000 T cell genomes. Purified libraries were measured with a Qubit 3.0 fluorometer, size-checked on a Bioanalyzer 2100, and measured again with the KAPA Library Quantification kit. Each immunoSEQ 96-well plate was sequenced on its own single-read 150-cycle Illumina NextSeq 550 flow cell. In the source study's methods: Because the immunoSEQ output included only junctional sequences and no quality scores, the filtering could not be the same as the filtering used for full-length reads. To assign V/J genes and CDR3, sequences were annotated using PyIR, a Python wrapper for IgBLAST v1.9, with IMGT germline references. Reads were removed for weak V/J assignments (E-value above 1e-6), missing CDR3, stop codons, out-of-frame junctions, or ambiguous translated residues. V3J clonotypes were defined as sequences sharing the same inferred V gene, J gene, and CDR3 amino acid sequence. Percentage overlap between repertoires was calculated by dividing the number of shared unique clonotypes by the size of the smaller repertoire. Three approaches were used to assess repertoire richness: RTK rarefaction, the Chao1 estimator, and Recon v2.1 estimates of unobserved clonotypes. OLGA was used to compute generation probabilities for all TCRbeta clonotypes that the gDNA method yielded from four donors. As stored in TCRdb, this immuneACCESS dataset retains in-frame rearrangements with V and J assigned. A fraction of the clones does not appear; measured against another copy, unresolved V genes explain less than half of the discrepancy, and the remainder lacks a known reason. The V and J calls and clone size are taken from that table; D and trimming were inferred from the DNA. The table for this sample lists roughly 2,500,000 clones; 93% of them were counted only once. In total, the top ten clones hold approximately 0.37% of the sample.

The donors were healthy, HIV-negative adults who had no recently reported acute infections or vaccinations. All donors were Caucasian adults living in Nashville, Tennessee, USA. CD4+ T cells were enriched by magnetic negative selection, after which naive cells were positively selected on CD45RA and the negative fraction was taken as the memory subset. After blood collection by leukapheresis, PBMCs were isolated using Ficoll-Histopaque density gradient centrifugation and then cryopreserved in the vapor phase of liquid nitrogen. Analytical flow cytometry was used to check the purity and quantity of each magnetically sorted T cell population. From each sorted fraction, genomic DNA was isolated and quantified by UV absorbance on a Nanodrop 2000c. On this clone itself: Its antigen has not been determined. No per-base quality is available; no much larger clone lies one base away.

This TCR derives from a man between 18 and 35 years old in good health. Some clones in this sample may be carry-over from other donors' samples. Material for sequencing was naive CD4+ T cells from PBMCs. The label giving this sample's cell subset or site can be read as: CD45RA+ positively selected. The V and J segments used are TRBV7-2 and TRBJ1-2, and the D gene may be TRBD1, 6 bases matching. The DNA reads as follows: TGTGCCAGCAGCTTCCAGGGGATCCCTATTAACTATGGCTACACCTTC. It specifies CASSFQGIPINYGYTF.